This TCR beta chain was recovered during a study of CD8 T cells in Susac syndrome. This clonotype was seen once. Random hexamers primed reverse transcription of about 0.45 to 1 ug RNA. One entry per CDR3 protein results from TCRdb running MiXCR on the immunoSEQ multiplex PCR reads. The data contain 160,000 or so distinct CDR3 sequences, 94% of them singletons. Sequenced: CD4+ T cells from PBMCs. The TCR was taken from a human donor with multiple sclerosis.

The CDR3 is CASSPTSSADTQYF. CDR3 coding DNA: TGTGCCAGCAGTCCGACTAGCTCAGCCGATACGCAGTATTTT. The chain combines TRBV2 with TRBJ2-3; 7 nucleotides match TRBD2. The J segment lost 6 bases and the V segment lost 5 bases, leaving 8 bases of the junction unmatched. The CDR3 contains 14 residues. Per the germline V gene, CDR1 is SNHLY and CDR2 is FYNNEI. The full variable domain, with the rest looked up from reference TRBV2 and TRBJ2-3, is EPEVTQTPSHQVTQMGQEVILRCVPISNHLYFYWYRQILGQKVEFLVSFYNNEISEKSEIFDDQFSVERPDGSNFTLKIRSTKLEDSAMYFCASSPTSSADTQYFGPGTRLTVL.